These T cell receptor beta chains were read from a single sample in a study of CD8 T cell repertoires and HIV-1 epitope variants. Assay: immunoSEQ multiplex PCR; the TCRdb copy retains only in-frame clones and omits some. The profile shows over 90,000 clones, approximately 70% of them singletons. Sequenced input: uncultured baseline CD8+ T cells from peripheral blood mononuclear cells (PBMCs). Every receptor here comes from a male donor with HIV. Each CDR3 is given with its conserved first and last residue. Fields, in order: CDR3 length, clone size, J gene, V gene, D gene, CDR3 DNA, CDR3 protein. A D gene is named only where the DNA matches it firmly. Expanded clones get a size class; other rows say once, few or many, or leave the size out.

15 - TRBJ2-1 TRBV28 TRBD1 TGTGCCAGCAGGACCATACAGGGGACCTACAATGAGCAGTTCTTC CASRTIQGTYNEQFF
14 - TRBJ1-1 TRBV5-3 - TGTGCCAGAAGCTCCATACCGAGGAACACTGAAGCTTTCTTT CARSSIPRNTEAFF
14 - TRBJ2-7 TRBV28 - TGTGCCAGCAGTTTATCTCTAGCTAAGTCCGAGCAGTACTTC CASSLSLAKSEQYF
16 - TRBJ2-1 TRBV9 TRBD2 TGTGCCAGCAGCGTAGAACAAGCGGGGTTCTACAATGAGCAGTTCTTC CASSVEQAGFYNEQFF
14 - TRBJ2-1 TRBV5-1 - TGCGCCAGCAGCTTGGCTAGCCCAGGTTCGCAGCAGTTCTTC CASSLASPGSQQFF
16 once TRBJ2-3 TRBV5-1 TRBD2 TGCGCCAGCAGCGACCTGACGGGGGGGCGATCAGATACGCAGTATTTT CASSDLTGGRSDTQYF
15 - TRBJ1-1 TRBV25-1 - TGTGCCAGCACCGCCCCCGGGACAACTAACACTGAAGCTTTCTTT CASTAPGTTNTEAFF
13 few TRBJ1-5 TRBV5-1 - TGCGCCAGCAGCTTGGTTCTGGATCAGCCCCAGCATTTT CASSLVLDQPQHF
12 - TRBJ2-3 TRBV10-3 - TGTGCCATCAGGACAGGCACAGATACGCAGTATTTT CAIRTGTDTQYF
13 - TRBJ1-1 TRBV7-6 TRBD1 TGTGCCAGCAGCCCAGGACAGGACACTGAAGCTTTCTTT CASSPGQDTEAFF
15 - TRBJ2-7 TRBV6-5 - TGTGCCAGCAGTTACAGCGGAATCAGCTCCTACGAGCAGTACTTC CASSYSGISSYEQYF
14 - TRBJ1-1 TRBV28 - TGTGCCAGCAGTTCCCTCATAGGGTACACTGAAGCTTTCTTT CASSSLIGYTEAFF
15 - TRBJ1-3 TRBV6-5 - TGTGCCAGCAGTTACCAGGGCTACTCTGGAAACACCATATATTTT CASSYQGYSGNTIYF
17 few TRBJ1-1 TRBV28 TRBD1 TGTGCCAGCAGCCATCTCACCGGGACAGGGTTCGACACTGAAGCTTTCTTT CASSHLTGTGFDTEAFF
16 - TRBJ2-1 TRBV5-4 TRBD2 TGTGCCAGCAGCTTGGCCGGGACTAGCGGGAGTAATGAGCAGTTCTTC CASSLAGTSGSNEQFF
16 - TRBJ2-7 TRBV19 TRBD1 TGTGCCAGTAGTATAGACGCCGGGACAGGGGCGCTTGAGCAGTACTTC CASSIDAGTGALEQYF
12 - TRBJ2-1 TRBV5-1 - TGCGCCAGCAGCCTCGGAGCCGGTGAGCAGTTCTTC CASSLGAGEQFF
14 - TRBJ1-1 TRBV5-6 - TGTGCCAGCAGCTTGGCATGGGGGGACACTGAAGCTTTCTTT CASSLAWGDTEAFF
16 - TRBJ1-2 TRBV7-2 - TGTGCCAGCAGCGCCGGGACACCGGCCTGGAACTATGGCTACACCTTC CASSAGTPAWNYGYTF
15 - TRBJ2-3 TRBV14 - TGTGCCAGCGCCACGGGAGCAATTGACACAGATACGCAGTATTTT CASATGAIDTDTQYF
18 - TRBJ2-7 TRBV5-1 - TGCGCCAGCAGCTTTAGGAGGGACAGTCTGGTTGGGGGATACGAGCAGTACTTC CASSFRRDSLVGGYEQYF
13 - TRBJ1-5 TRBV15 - TGTGCCACCAGCTGGCAGGCCAATCAGCCCCAGCATTTT CATSWQANQPQHF
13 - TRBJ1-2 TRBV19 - TGTGCCAGTAGTTACAGATCTGACTATGGCTACACCTTC CASSYRSDYGYTF
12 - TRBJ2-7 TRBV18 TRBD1 TGTGCCAGCTCATCAGACAGGGCCGAGCAGTACTTC CASSSDRAEQYF
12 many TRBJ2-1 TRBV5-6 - TGTGCCAGCAGCTTGGTATCCAATGAGCAGTTCTTC CASSLVSNEQFF
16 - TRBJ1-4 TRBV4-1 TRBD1 TGCGCCAGCAGCCAAGTTCCGACAGGGGGAGGCGAAAAACTGTTTTTT CASSQVPTGGGEKLFF
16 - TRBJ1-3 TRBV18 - TGTGCCAGCTCACCGGTTGACAGCCGCTCTGGAAACACCATATATTTT CASSPVDSRSGNTIYF
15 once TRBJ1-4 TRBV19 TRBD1 TGTGCCAGTAGGGACGGAGACAGGGATAATGAAAAACTGTTTTTT CASRDGDRDNEKLFF
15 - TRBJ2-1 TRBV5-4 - TGTGCCAGCAGCCCCGGGACTGCGAATTTGAATGAGCAGTTCTTC CASSPGTANLNEQFF
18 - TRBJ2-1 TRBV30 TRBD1 TGTGCCTGGAAATCGGCCCCGGGACAGGGGGCGCCTTATAATGAGCAGTTCTTC CAWKSAPGQGAPYNEQFF
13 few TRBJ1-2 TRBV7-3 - TGTGCCAGCAGCGCGTCCAGTGGTTATGGCTACACCTTC CASSASSGYGYTF
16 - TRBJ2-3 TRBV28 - TGTGCCAGCAGTTTTACAGAGACCACCGACACAGATACGCAGTATTTT CASSFTETTDTDTQYF
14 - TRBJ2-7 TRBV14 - TGTGCCAGCAGCCGACAGCTTCCGACCTACGAGCAGTACTTC CASSRQLPTYEQYF
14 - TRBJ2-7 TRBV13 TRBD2 TGTGCCAGCAGCTTAAGGACGGGGGGGTACGAGCAGTACTTC CASSLRTGGYEQYF
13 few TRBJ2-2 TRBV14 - TGTGCCAGCAGCCTTCTTAGAACCGGGGAGCTGTTTTTT CASSLLRTGELFF
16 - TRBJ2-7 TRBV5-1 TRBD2 TGCGCCAGCAGCTTGGATAATCGGGGCGGGAGTGGCGAGCAGTACTTC CASSLDNRGGSGEQYF
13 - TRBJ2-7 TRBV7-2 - TGTGCCAGCAGCGCCCAGGCGGGGTACGAGCAGTACTTC CASSAQAGYEQYF
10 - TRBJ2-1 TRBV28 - TGTGCCAGCACGGGGGAACGACCGTTCTTC CASTGERPFF
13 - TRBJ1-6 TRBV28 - TGTGCCAGCAAGGGGACCTGGGATTCACCCCTCCACTTT CASKGTWDSPLHF
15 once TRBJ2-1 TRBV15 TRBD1 TGTGCCACCAGCCCTAGGACAGGGGTTAGCAATGAGCAGTTCTTC CATSPRTGVSNEQFF
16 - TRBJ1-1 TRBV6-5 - TGTGCCAGCAGTTATGTGACACCGGGGGGGGGCACTGAAGCTTTCTTT CASSYVTPGGGTEAFF